The rows below give T cell receptor beta chains drawn from one sample of a study of blood T cell repertoires in COVID-19. Libraries were prepared by immunoSEQ multiplex PCR; TCRdb keeps only in-frame clonotypes and omits some of them. The table records around 400,000 clones, about 89% of them present only once. Sequencing was carried out using peripheral blood. These receptors were collected from a woman in her sixties or seventies with COVID-19, enrolled during active disease. CDR3s include the opening cysteine and the closing phenylalanine or tryptophan. A D gene is named only where the DNA matches it firmly. The size entry is marked missing in some rows and otherwise reads once, few, many or a size class.

>TRBV2|TRBJ1-1|NA|TRBD1
TGTGCCAGCAGGGGGACAGGGGGAACTGAAGCTTTCTTT
CASRGTGGTEAFF
>TRBV12-2|TRBJ1-2|NA|NA
TGTGCAAGTCGCTCCAGCGGGGGCAGGAGGTGTGACTATGGCTACACCTTC
CASRSSGGRRCDYGYTF
>TRBV9|TRBJ1-2|NA|NA
TGTGCCAGCAGTGACACTTGGCGCAGAGGCTACACCTTC
CASSDTWRRGYTF
>TRBV2|TRBJ2-6|NA|TRBD1
TGTGCCAGCAGCTGGACAGGCGGTGGGGCCAACGTCCTGACTTTC
CASSWTGGGANVLTF
>TRBV6-6|TRBJ2-1|NA|TRBD2
TGTGCCAGCAGTTACTCGCGGGGGGGCCGATCGGAGCAGTTCTTC
CASSYSRGGRSEQFF
>TRBV2|TRBJ2-5|NA|NA
TGTGCCAGCAGTGATGCAGGGGACCAAGAGACCCAGTACTTC
CASSDAGDQETQYF
>TRBV5-1|TRBJ1-3|few|NA
TGCGCCAGCAGCAAGCAGGGTGAGACTGGAAACACCATATATTTT
CASSKQGETGNTIYF
>TRBV5-1|TRBJ2-1|NA|TRBD2
TGCGCCAGCAGCCCTGGAGGCGGGGGGTACAATGAGCAGTTCTTC
CASSPGGGGYNEQFF
>TRBV28|TRBJ1-4|NA|NA
TGTGCCAGCAATGTGCAGAATGAAAAACTGTTTTTT
CASNVQNEKLFF
>TRBV27|TRBJ2-5|NA|TRBD2
TGTGCCAGCAGTTTATATACCGGGACTAGCGGGACGGGGACCCAGTACTTC
CASSLYTGTSGTGTQYF
>TRBV5-6|TRBJ1-1|NA|TRBD1
TGTGCCAGCAGCCCGAACAGGGGGCGGACTGAAGCTTTCTTT
CASSPNRGRTEAFF
>TRBV18|TRBJ1-4|NA|TRBD1
TGTGCCAGCTCACTTCGACAGGGATGGGGTGAAAAACTGTTTTTT
CASSLRQGWGEKLFF
>TRBV4-1|TRBJ1-5|NA|NA
TGCGCCAGCAGCCAAGATGATGGGCAGGGTTTTAATCAGCCCCAGCATTTT
CASSQDDGQGFNQPQHF
>TRBV7-2|TRBJ1-1|NA|NA
TGTGCCAGCAGCTTAGACGGGATTTCATATAGGGACACTGAAGCTTTCTTT
CASSLDGISYRDTEAFF
>TRBV5-1|TRBJ1-2|many|NA
TGCGCCAGCAGCCCCGGACAAGGACGGACCTATGGCTACACCTTC
CASSPGQGRTYGYTF